Listed below are T cell receptor beta chains from one sample, sequenced in a study of T cell clones after liver transplantation. Profiled with immunoSEQ multiplex PCR; TCRdb holds only in-frame clones, not every one. The sample carries under 150,000 clones, over 75% recorded once. The material was CD4+ T cells from blood, obtained 12 months after liver transplant. These receptors were taken from a human patient who received a liver transplant. Some T cells may be provided by the graft donor. Each CDR3 is given with its conserved first and last residue. D genes are given only for firm matches. Some rows have no size entry. The others give once, few or many, or a class for an expanded clone.

v_call: TRBV7-3; j_call: TRBJ2-2; clone_size: -; d_call: -; cdr3_nt: TGTGCCAGCAGCTTGGGTCGTGGTAACGGGGAGCTGTTTTTT; cdr3_aa: CASSLGRGNGELFF
v_call: TRBV5-4; j_call: TRBJ2-6; clone_size: -; d_call: TRBD1; cdr3_nt: TGTGCCAGCAGCATAGGACAGGTCTCTGGGGCCAACGTCCTGACTTTC; cdr3_aa: CASSIGQVSGANVLTF
v_call: TRBV11-2; j_call: TRBJ2-5; clone_size: -; d_call: -; cdr3_nt: TGTGCCAGCTCGGCGGGGGCCAGGTACCAAGAGACCCAGTACTTC; cdr3_aa: CASSAGARYQETQYF
v_call: TRBV15; j_call: TRBJ2-5; clone_size: -; d_call: -; cdr3_nt: TGTGCCACCAGCACGAATGTGGGGCTCCCGGACCAGTACTTC; cdr3_aa: CATSTNVGLPDQYF
v_call: TRBV6-5; j_call: TRBJ2-5; clone_size: once; d_call: TRBD2; cdr3_nt: TGTGCCAGCAGTTCCCCCCTAGCGGCTACAACGGAGACCCAGTACTTC; cdr3_aa: CASSSPLAATTETQYF
v_call: TRBV19; j_call: TRBJ2-1; clone_size: -; d_call: TRBD2; cdr3_nt: TGTGCCAGTAGTATCCTAGCGGGAGATCGGAATGAGCAGTTCTTC; cdr3_aa: CASSILAGDRNEQFF
v_call: TRBV19; j_call: TRBJ1-5; clone_size: -; d_call: TRBD1; cdr3_nt: TGTGCCAGTAGTATAGGGGACAGCGAATATAGCAATCAGCCCCAGCATTTT; cdr3_aa: CASSIGDSEYSNQPQHF
v_call: TRBV2; j_call: TRBJ1-5; clone_size: -; d_call: -; cdr3_nt: TGTGCCAGCAGTCTTCAACCGGGACCCAGAAATCAGCCCCAGCATTTT; cdr3_aa: CASSLQPGPRNQPQHF
v_call: TRBV27; j_call: TRBJ2-7; clone_size: -; d_call: TRBD1; cdr3_nt: TGTGCCAGCTGGGTCGGGACAGGGGGCGGAGAGCAGTACTTC; cdr3_aa: CASWVGTGGGEQYF
v_call: TRBV5-4; j_call: TRBJ2-3; clone_size: few; d_call: TRBD1; cdr3_nt: TGTGCCAGCACCCCACGGGACAGGGAGGTAGATACGCAGTATTTT; cdr3_aa: CASTPRDREVDTQYF
v_call: TRBV5-1; j_call: TRBJ2-5; clone_size: -; d_call: TRBD2; cdr3_nt: TGCGCCAGCAGCTTGGGACTAGCGGGAGGGCTCCAAGAGACCCAGTACTTC; cdr3_aa: CASSLGLAGGLQETQYF
v_call: TRBV7-6; j_call: TRBJ2-3; clone_size: -; d_call: TRBD2; cdr3_nt: TGTGCCAGCAGCTTACGGCCAGCGGGATGGGCGCTCACAGATACGCAGTATTTT; cdr3_aa: CASSLRPAGWALTDTQYF
v_call: TRBV6-1; j_call: TRBJ2-7; clone_size: -; d_call: -; cdr3_nt: TGTGCCAGCAGCCTTAACTCCTACGAGCAGTACTTC; cdr3_aa: CASSLNSYEQYF
v_call: TRBV5-5; j_call: TRBJ1-1; clone_size: -; d_call: -; cdr3_nt: TGTGCCAGCAGCTTGGGACCTAACACTGAAGCTTTCTTT; cdr3_aa: CASSLGPNTEAFF
v_call: TRBV2; j_call: TRBJ1-1; clone_size: -; d_call: TRBD1; cdr3_nt: TGTGCCAGCAGTGGTAGGGCAGGGGGCACTGAAGCTTTCTTT; cdr3_aa: CASSGRAGGTEAFF
v_call: TRBV28; j_call: TRBJ2-7; clone_size: -; d_call: -; cdr3_nt: TGTGCCAGCAGTTTATCCGCGTTTTACGAGCAGTACTTC; cdr3_aa: CASSLSAFYEQYF
v_call: TRBV11-3; j_call: TRBJ2-5; clone_size: -; d_call: TRBD1; cdr3_nt: TGTGCCAGCAGCCCGGGACAGCAAGAGACCCAGTACTTC; cdr3_aa: CASSPGQQETQYF
v_call: TRBV5-8; j_call: TRBJ2-1; clone_size: -; d_call: TRBD2; cdr3_nt: TGTGCCAGCAGCTTGGCCGGGCTAGCGGGGTACAATGAGCAGTTCTTC; cdr3_aa: CASSLAGLAGYNEQFF
v_call: TRBV2; j_call: TRBJ1-5; clone_size: -; d_call: -; cdr3_nt: TGTGCCAGCAGTGAAGAGGGAATTCAGCCCCAGCATTTT; cdr3_aa: CASSEEGIQPQHF
v_call: TRBV4-2; j_call: TRBJ1-1; clone_size: few; d_call: TRBD1; cdr3_nt: TGTGCCAGCAGCCAAGACCAAGGACAGGCTAAAATTGAAGCTTTCTTT; cdr3_aa: CASSQDQGQAKIEAFF
v_call: TRBV2; j_call: TRBJ2-2; clone_size: once; d_call: TRBD2; cdr3_nt: TGTGCCAGCAGTGAACTAGCGGGACCGGGAACCGGGGAGCTGTTTTTT; cdr3_aa: CASSELAGPGTGELFF
v_call: TRBV6-1; j_call: TRBJ1-5; clone_size: few; d_call: -; cdr3_nt: TGTGCCAGCATGGGCGGTAACAATCAGCCCCAGCATTTT; cdr3_aa: CASMGGNNQPQHF
v_call: TRBV5-1; j_call: TRBJ1-4; clone_size: -; d_call: -; cdr3_nt: TGCGCCAGCAGCCCGGGCGGCAGCACTAATGAAAAACTGTTTTTT; cdr3_aa: CASSPGGSTNEKLFF
v_call: TRBV29-1; j_call: TRBJ2-1; clone_size: -; d_call: -; cdr3_nt: TGCAGCGTTAAACCGCCCAATGAGCAGTTCTTC; cdr3_aa: CSVKPPNEQFF